This T cell receptor beta chain was identified in a study of blood T cells in healthy people across ages. Notes on this clonotype: Sequence at one end of the junction differs from germline and may be a read error.

The authors ran a second PCR of about 6 to 11 cycles using a sample-barcoded 5' primer and a J-beta primer mix. Researchers report that each sample yielded at least 3 million CDR3-containing paired-end reads. Each CDR3 protein gets one entry after TCRdb re-called the 5' RACE reads with MiXCR. The sample contains approximately 780,000 distinct CDR3 sequences, roughly 26% of which appear only once. This sample also belongs to another study, concerning T cells of mothers and their children.

Sequenced sample: blood. The TCR comes from a boy aged 5-17 years in good health.

As DNA, the CDR3 is TGCACCAGCAGCCAAGATAGGGCTAGCGGGGGCTTACCCACAGATACGCAGTATTTT. Its protein is CTSSQDRASGGLPTDTQYF. V and J are TRBV4-1 and TRBJ2-3; 10 nucleotides line up with TRBD2. Germline values: CDR1 MGHRA, CDR2 YSYEKL. This CDR3 comprises 19 residues.